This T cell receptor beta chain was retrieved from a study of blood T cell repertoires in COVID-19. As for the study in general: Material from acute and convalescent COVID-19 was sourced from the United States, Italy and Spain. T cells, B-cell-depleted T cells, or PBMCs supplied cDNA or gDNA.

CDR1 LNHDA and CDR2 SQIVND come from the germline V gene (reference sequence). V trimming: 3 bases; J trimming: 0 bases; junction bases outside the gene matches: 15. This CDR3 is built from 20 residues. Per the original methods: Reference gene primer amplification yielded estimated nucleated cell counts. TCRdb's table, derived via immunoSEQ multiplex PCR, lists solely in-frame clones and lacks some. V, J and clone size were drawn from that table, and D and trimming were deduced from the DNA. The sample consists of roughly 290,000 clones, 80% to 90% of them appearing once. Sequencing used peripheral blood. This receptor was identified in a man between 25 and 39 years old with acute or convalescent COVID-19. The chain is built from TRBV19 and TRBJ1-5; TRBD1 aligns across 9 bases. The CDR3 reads CASSIGVGQGRRNSNQPQHF. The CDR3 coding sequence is TGTGCCAGTAGTATCGGTGTGGGACAGGGTCGCCGGAATAGCAATCAGCCCCAGCATTTT.